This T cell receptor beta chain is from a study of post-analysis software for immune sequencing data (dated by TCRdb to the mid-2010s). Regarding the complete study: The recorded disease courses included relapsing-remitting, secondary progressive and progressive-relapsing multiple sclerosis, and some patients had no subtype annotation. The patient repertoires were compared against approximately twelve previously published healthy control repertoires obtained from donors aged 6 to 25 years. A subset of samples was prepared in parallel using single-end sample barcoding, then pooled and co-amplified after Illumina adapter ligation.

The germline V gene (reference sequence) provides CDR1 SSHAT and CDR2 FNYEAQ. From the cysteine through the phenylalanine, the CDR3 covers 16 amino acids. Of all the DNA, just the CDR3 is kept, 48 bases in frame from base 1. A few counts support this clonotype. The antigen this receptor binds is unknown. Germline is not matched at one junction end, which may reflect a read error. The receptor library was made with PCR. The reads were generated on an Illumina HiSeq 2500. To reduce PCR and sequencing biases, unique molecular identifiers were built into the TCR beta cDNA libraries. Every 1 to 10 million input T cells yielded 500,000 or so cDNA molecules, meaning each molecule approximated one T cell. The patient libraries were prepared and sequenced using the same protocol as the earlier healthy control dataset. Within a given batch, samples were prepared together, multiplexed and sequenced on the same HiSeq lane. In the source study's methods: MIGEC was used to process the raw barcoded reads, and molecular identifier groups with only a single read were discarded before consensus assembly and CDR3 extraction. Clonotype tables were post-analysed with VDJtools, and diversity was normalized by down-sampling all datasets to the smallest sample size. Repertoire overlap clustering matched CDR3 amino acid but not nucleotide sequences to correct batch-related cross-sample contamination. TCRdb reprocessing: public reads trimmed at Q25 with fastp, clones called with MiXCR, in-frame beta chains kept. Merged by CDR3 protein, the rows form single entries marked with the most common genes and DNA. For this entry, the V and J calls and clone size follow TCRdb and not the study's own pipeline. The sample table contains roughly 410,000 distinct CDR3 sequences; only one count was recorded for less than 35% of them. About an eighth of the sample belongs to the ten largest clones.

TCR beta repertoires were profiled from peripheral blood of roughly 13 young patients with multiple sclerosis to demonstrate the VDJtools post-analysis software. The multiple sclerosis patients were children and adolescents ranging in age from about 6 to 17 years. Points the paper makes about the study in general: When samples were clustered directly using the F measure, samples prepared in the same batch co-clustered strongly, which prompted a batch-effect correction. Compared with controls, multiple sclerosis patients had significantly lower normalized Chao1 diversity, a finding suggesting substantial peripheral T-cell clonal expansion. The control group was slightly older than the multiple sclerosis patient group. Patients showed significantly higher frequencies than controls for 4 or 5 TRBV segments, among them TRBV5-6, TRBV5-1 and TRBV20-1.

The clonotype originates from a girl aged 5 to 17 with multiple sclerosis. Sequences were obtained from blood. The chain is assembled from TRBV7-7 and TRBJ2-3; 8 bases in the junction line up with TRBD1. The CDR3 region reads CASSFGSGQGTDTQYF. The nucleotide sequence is TGTGCTAGCAGCTTCGGCTCGGGACAGGGCACAGATACGCAGTATTTT. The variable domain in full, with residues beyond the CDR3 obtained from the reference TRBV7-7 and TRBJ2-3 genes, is GAGVSQSPRYKVTKRGQDVTLRCDPISSHATLYWYQQALGQGPEFLTYFNYEAQPDKSGLPSDRFSAERPEGSISTLTIQRTEQRDSAMYRCASSFGSGQGTDTQYFGPGTRLTVL.